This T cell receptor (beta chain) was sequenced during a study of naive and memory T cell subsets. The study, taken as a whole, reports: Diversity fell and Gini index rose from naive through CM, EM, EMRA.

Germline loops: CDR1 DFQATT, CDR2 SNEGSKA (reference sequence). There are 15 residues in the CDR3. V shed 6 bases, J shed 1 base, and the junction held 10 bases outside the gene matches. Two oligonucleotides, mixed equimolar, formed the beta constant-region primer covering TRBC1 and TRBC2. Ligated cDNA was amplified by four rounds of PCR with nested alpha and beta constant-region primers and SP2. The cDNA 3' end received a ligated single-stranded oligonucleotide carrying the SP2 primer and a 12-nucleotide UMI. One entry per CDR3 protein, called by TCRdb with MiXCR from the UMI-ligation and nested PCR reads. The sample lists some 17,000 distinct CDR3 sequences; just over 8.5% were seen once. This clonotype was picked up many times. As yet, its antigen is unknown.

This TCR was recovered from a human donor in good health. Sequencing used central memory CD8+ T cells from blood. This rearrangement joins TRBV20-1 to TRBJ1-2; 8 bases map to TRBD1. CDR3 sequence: CSAQGEQGVNYGYTF. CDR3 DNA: TGCAGTGCCCAGGGGGAACAGGGGGTTAACTATGGCTACACCTTC.